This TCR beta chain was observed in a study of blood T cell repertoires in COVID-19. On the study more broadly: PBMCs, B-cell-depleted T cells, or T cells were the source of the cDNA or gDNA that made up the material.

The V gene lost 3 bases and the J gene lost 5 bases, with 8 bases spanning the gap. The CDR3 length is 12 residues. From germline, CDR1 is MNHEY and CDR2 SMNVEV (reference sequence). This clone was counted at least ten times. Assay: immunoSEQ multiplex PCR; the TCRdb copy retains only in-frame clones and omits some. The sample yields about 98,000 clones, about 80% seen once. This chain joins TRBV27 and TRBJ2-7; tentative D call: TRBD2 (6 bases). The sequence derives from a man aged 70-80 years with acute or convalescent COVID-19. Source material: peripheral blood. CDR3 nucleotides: TGTGCCAGCAGTTTCCCGGGAGACGAGCAGTACTTC. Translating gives CASSFPGDEQYF.